This T cell receptor (beta chain) was captured in a study of radiation and T cells in renal cell carcinoma. V gave up 5 bases and J gave up 4 bases; unmatched junction bases: 7. Per germline, CDR1 MNHEY and CDR2 SVGAGI. The CDR3 has 14 amino acids. The time point here: blood 2 weeks post-SBRT. Treatment defined: 15 Gy SBRT to primary tumor, nephrectomy 4 weeks later. Radiation-treated patients gave blood at baseline, week 2 and week 4. Here immunoSEQ multiplex PCR was the method, and the copy in TCRdb shows in-frame clones only, minus some. The table records about 150,000 clones, roughly 87% of them present only once. The study, taken as a whole, reports: Top tumor clonotypes rose in blood 2 weeks post-radiation, then contracted.

Note on this clone: Its antigen is still unknown.

This receptor was taken from a woman in her 50s with renal cell carcinoma. The sequences come from blood, collected from a patient whose treatment included radiotherapy and nephrectomy. The chain links TRBV6-5 to TRBJ2-5; 7 bases map to TRBD2. The CDR3 protein is CASSATPGGETQYF. The CDR3 DNA is TGTGCCAGCAGTGCGACACCGGGGGGAGAGACCCAGTACTTC.